A single sample gave rise to the 26 T cell receptor beta chains below, sequenced in a study of T-cell memory formation after mild COVID-19. TCRdb independently ran MiXCR on the 5' RACE reads; one entry per CDR3 protein. The table lists 470,000 or so distinct CDR3 sequences, around 25% of them singletons. Material: PBMCs or a T cell subset sorted from them (not recorded which). The origin of the receptors is an adult woman who had mild COVID-19 (a few samples of this study predate the infection). Cell type and time point are not known.

This clonotype was recorded only once. This chain uses TRBV28 with TRBJ2-1; D ambiguous. Germline CDR1 is MDHEN and CDR2 is SYDVKM. This CDR3 has 14 amino acids. Trimming took off 6 bases at V and 4 bases at J, with 13 bases between the two ends. Written as DNA, the CDR3 is TGTGCCAGCAGACCGACGGACGGTTACAATGAGCAGTTCTTC. The encoded protein is CASRPTDGYNEQFF. The variable domain in full, completed from reference TRBV28 and TRBJ2-1, reads DVKVTQSSRYLVKRTGEKVFLECVQDMDHENMFWYRQDPGLGLRLIYFSYDVKMKEKGDIPEGYSVSREKKERFSLILESASTNQTSMYLCASRPTDGYNEQFFGPGTRLTVL.

About this clonotype itself: Mismatch with germline at one junction end may stem from a read error. The chain combines TRBV5-5 with TRBJ1-1; D is unresolved. This CDR3 is built from 15 residues. From germline, CDR1 is SGHKS and CDR2 YYEKEE (reference sequence). The CDR3 DNA reads TGTGCCAGCAGCTTGCTCGGCAGTAGCCCCACTGAAGATTTCTTT. Protein product: CASSLLGSSPTEDFF.

In its sample, this clonotype was seen a few times. The chain uses TRBV6-2 or TRBV6-3 and TRBJ2-1; D is unresolved. V shed 8 bases and J shed 6 bases, with 14 bases lying between them. Germline CDR1 reads MNHEY; CDR2 reads SVGEGT. The CDR3 is made up of 13 amino acids. CDR3 bases: TGTGCCAGCGGACGAACCTGGACCAATGAGCAGTTCTTC. Amino acid sequence: CASGRTWTNEQFF.

A few counts support this clonotype. The chain combines TRBV14 with TRBJ2-6, with D hard to call. With 1 base removed from V and 2 bases from J, the gap between germline ends came to 9 bases. This CDR3 contains 16 residues. Germline CDR1 SGHDN, CDR2 FVKESK. The CDR3 spells CASSQGRRTGANVLTF. CDR3 nucleotides: TGTGCCAGCAGCCAAGGGCGGAGAACTGGGGCCAACGTCCTGACTTTC.

This clonotype was counted once. CDR3 DNA: TGTGCCAGCAGCGTAGGGGGGGATCAGTATAATTCACCCCTCCACTTT. Amino acids: CASSVGGDQYNSPLHF. The chain joins TRBV9 to TRBJ1-6; TRBD1 might be the D (5 bases). With 0 bases removed from V and 4 bases from J, the gap between germline ends came to 11 bases. The V gene's germline CDR1 is SGDLS and CDR2 YYNGEE. There are 16 residues in the CDR3. Together with reference TRBV9 and TRBJ1-6, the CDR3 gives the full variable domain: DSGVTQTPKHLITATGQRVTLRCSPRSGDLSVYWYQQSLDQGLQFLIQYYNGEERAKGNILERFSAQQFPDLHSELNLSSLELGDSALYFCASSVGGDQYNSPLHFGNGTRLTVT.

The chain carries TRBV20-1 and TRBJ2-4; D uncertain. Germline lookup yields CDR1 DFQATT and CDR2 SNEGSKA (reference sequence). The CDR3 has 13 amino acids. V was shortened by 6 bases and J by 2 bases, with 11 bases between the two germline ends. The CDR3 region is CSARLGTKNIQYF. The CDR3 coding sequence is TGCAGTGCAAGGCTAGGAACCAAAAACATTCAGTACTTC.

The V gene is TRBV7-2, the J gene TRBJ2-2, with 10 bases fitting TRBD2. V lost 10 bases and J lost 5; bases outside the gene matches: 19. Germline values: CDR1 SGHTA, CDR2 FQGNSA. The CDR3 is 18 amino acids. This chain's CDR3 is CAIPVGLAGVVGTGELFF. The CDR3 region has the DNA TGTGCCATTCCGGTGGGGCTAGCGGGAGTGGTGGGAACCGGGGAGCTGTTTTTT.

This clonotype was picked up a small number of times. The chain joins TRBV6-2 or TRBV6-3 to TRBJ2-1; TRBD2 matches 8 bases. V trimming: 6 bases; J trimming: 2 bases; junction bases outside the gene matches: 9. In germline, CDR1 is MNHEY, CDR2 SVGEGT. The CDR3 spans 16 residues. The CDR3 protein is CASRGRGGRTYNEQFF. The CDR3 DNA follows: TGTGCCAGCAGGGGACGGGGCGGGAGGACCTACAATGAGCAGTTCTTC.

The rearrangement uses TRBV9 and TRBJ2-7; TRBD1 aligns across 10 bases. Looked up from germline, CDR1 is SGDLS and CDR2 is YYNGEE. Trimming removed 6 bases from V and 3 bases from J; junction bases left unmatched: 6. The CDR3 is 14 amino acids. Here the CDR3 reads CASTKTGGDYEQYF. CDR3 DNA sequence: TGTGCCAGCACCAAGACAGGGGGCGACTACGAGCAGTACTTC.

The V gene is TRBV2, the J gene TRBJ2-3; either TRBD1 or TRBD2 may fit D (5 bases each). CDR3 length: 15 amino acids. Trimming stripped 8 bases from V and 1 base from J, with 16 bases between. Germline loops: CDR1 SNHLY, CDR2 FYNNEI. The CDR3 loop is CASLPTGTRTDTQYF. For the CDR3, the DNA is TGTGCCAGCCTTCCAACCGGGACGCGCACAGATACGCAGTATTTT.

V and J are TRBV11-2 and TRBJ2-1, with 7 bases identical to TRBD2. This CDR3 is 19 amino acids long. Trimming cost V 0 bases and J 0 bases; bases outside gene matches: 11. Germline CDR1 reads SGHAT; CDR2 reads FQNNGV. CDR3 protein: CASSLDHGVAGSSYNEQFF. The CDR3 DNA follows: TGTGCCAGCAGCTTAGATCATGGAGTAGCGGGTAGCTCCTACAATGAGCAGTTCTTC.

This clonotype was observed many times. The chain combines TRBV12-3 or TRBV12-4 with TRBJ2-1; D might be TRBD2 (6 bases). This CDR3 has 11 residues. Trimming left V 3 bases short and J 16 bases short, with 13 bases between. CDR3 sequence: CASSLGDSSFF. CDR3 nucleotide sequence: TGTGCCAGCAGTTTGGGGGACTCTTCTTTCTTC.

The rearrangement joins TRBV6-1 to TRBJ1-2; D ambiguous. Trimming removed 1 base at V and 8 bases at J, with 11 bases between. The CDR3 length is 13 residues. Germline V CDR1 and CDR2: MNHNS, SASEGT. This chain's CDR3 is CASSEGPSWGYTF. Written as DNA, the CDR3 is TGTGCCAGCAGTGAAGGCCCATCGTGGGGCTACACCTTC.

This clonotype has only a few counts. The rearrangement joins TRBV5-5 to TRBJ2-7, with TRBD1 matching over 8 bases. The germline gives CDR1 SGHKS, CDR2 YYEKEE (reference sequence). The CDR3 consists of 14 residues. With V trimmed by 10 bases and J by 6 bases, 15 bases remained unmatched. DNA of the CDR3: TGTGCCTGTACTCCGGAGGACAGGGCGGGCGAGCAGTACTTC. This gives the protein CACTPEDRAGEQYF.

The V call is TRBV11-1, the J call TRBJ2-3; D uncertain. Per the germline V gene, CDR1 is SGHAT and CDR2 is FQDESV (reference sequence). V lost 0 bases, J lost 6 bases, and 10 bases lay in between. The CDR3 has 14 amino acids. The CDR3 is CASSLALTADTQYF. The CDR3 region has the DNA TGTGCCAGCAGCTTAGCCCTGACTGCCGATACGCAGTATTTT. Using reference TRBV11-1 and TRBJ2-3 for the parts outside the CDR3, the full variable domain is EAEVAQSPRYKITEKSQAVAFWCDPISGHATLYWYRQILGQGPELLVQFQDESVVDDSQLPKDRFSAERLKGVDSTLKIQPAELGDSAMYLCASSLALTADTQYFGPGTRLTVL.

This clonotype has at least ten counts. The chain uses TRBV5-1 and TRBJ2-7; D is ambiguous. The length of the CDR3 is 14 residues. V lost 1 base and J lost 2, with 10 bases in between. Germline loops: CDR1 SGHRS, CDR2 YFSETQ. This CDR3 reads CASSLSTGTYEQYF. The CDR3 bases are TGCGCCAGCAGCTTGTCAACGGGTACCTACGAGCAGTACTTC.

This clonotype was picked up a small number of times. The CDR3 nucleotides are TGCAGTGCTAGAGATTTGCCAGGGTTAAATGGGGAGCAGTACTTC. Protein sequence: CSARDLPGLNGEQYF. The chain combines TRBV20-1 with TRBJ2-7, with D possibly TRBD1 on 5 matching bases. V was pared by 0 bases and J by 7 bases, with 19 bases between. The CDR3 consists of 15 residues. CDR1 is DFQATT, CDR2 SNEGSKA, per germline (reference sequence).

The rearrangement joins TRBV7-8 to TRBJ2-5, with TRBD2 matching over 14 bases. Germline assignment: CDR1 SGHVS and CDR2 FQNEAQ. V shed 8 bases and J 5 bases; nucleotides not matched to a gene: 7. This CDR3 contains 15 residues. The CDR3 nucleotides are TGTGCCAGCCAGGGACTAGCGGGAGAGAAGGAGACCCAGTACTTC. As protein: CASQGLAGEKETQYF.

This clonotype was observed a few times. The CDR3 sequence: CSANGDQRGSYEQYF. The CDR3, as DNA: TGCAGTGCTAACGGGGACCAGAGGGGTTCCTACGAGCAGTACTTC. The chain uses TRBV20-1 and TRBJ2-7, with D perhaps assigned TRBD1 or TRBD2 (5 bases each). Trimming pared 4 bases from V and 1 base from J, leaving 17 bases between. CDR3 length equals 15 residues. Germline V gene sequence: CDR1 DFQATT, CDR2 SNEGSKA (reference sequence).

The chain recombines TRBV7-3 with TRBJ2-7, with 9 nucleotides matching TRBD1. V shed 5 bases and J 6 bases; nucleotides not matched to a gene: 11. Germline CDR1 is SGHTA and CDR2 is FQGTGA. The CDR3 is 15 amino acids. The CDR3 spells CASSHGGTGYREQYF. CDR3 in DNA: TGTGCCAGCAGCCACGGGGGGACAGGGTATCGCGAGCAGTACTTC. The entire variable domain, with the rest obtained from reference TRBV7-3 and TRBJ2-7, is as follows: GAGVSQTPSNKVTEKGKYVELRCDPISGHTALYWYRQSLGQGPEFLIYFQGTGAADDSGLPNDRFFAVRPEGSVSTLKIQRTERGDSAVYLCASSHGGTGYREQYFGPGTRLTVT.

This chain joins TRBV12-3 or TRBV12-4 and TRBJ2-1; D is tentatively TRBD1 or TRBD2 (5 bases each). Between the trimmed V and J ends, which lost 2 bases and 6 bases, there was a span of 11 bases. The CDR3 loop spans 14 amino acids. The CDR3 reads CASSLTSGGNEQFF. The CDR3 nucleotides read TGTGCCAGCAGTTTAACGAGTGGGGGCAATGAGCAGTTCTTC.

The chain uses TRBV7-8 and TRBJ2-3; D is uncertain. The V gene lost 0 bases and the J gene lost 0 bases, with 10 bases spanning the gap. Germline values: CDR1 SGHVS, CDR2 FQNEAQ. The CDR3 covers 16 residues. CDR3 sequence: CASSLASGYSTDTQYF. In DNA, the CDR3 is TGTGCCAGCAGCTTAGCCTCAGGATATAGCACAGATACGCAGTATTTT. Variable domain in full (rest from reference TRBV7-8 and TRBJ2-3): GAGVSQSPRYKVAKRGQDVALRCDPISGHVSLFWYQQALGQGPEFLTYFQNEAQLDKSGLPSDRFFAERPEGSVSTLKIQRTQQEDSAVYLCASSLASGYSTDTQYFGPGTRLTVL.

The rearrangement joins TRBV5-1 to TRBJ1-1, with 9 bases identical to TRBD1. Germline-derived CDR1 and CDR2 are SGHRS and YFSETQ. The CDR3 covers 16 residues. V was pared by 0 bases and J by 5 bases, with 8 bases of the junction left unmatched. The CDR3 DNA sequence: TGCGCCAGCAGCTTGGGCCAAACAGGGGGCCGTACTGAAGCTTTCTTT. Amino acid sequence: CASSLGQTGGRTEAFF. The variable domain in full, completed from reference TRBV5-1 and TRBJ1-1, reads KAGVTQTPRYLIKTRGQQVTLSCSPISGHRSVSWYQQTPGQGLQFLFEYFSETQRNKGNFPGRFSGRQFSNSRSEMNVSTLELGDSALYLCASSLGQTGGRTEAFFGQGTRLTVV.

This clonotype has just a few counts. CDR3 amino acids: CASSPHRQASGGPRGEQYF. The CDR3 DNA reads as TGTGCCAGCAGCCCGCACCGTCAGGCTAGCGGGGGGCCACGTGGCGAGCAGTACTTC. V gene TRBV7-6 combines with J gene TRBJ2-7; 11 bases are shared with TRBD2. Trimming at V came to 5 bases and at J to 6 bases, leaving 21 bases not matched to a gene. The CDR3 consists of 19 residues. Germline values: CDR1 SGHVS, CDR2 FNYEAQ.

This chain joins TRBV20-1 and TRBJ2-3; TRBD2 aligns across 15 bases. Germline-derived CDR1 and CDR2 are DFQATT and SNEGSKA (reference sequence). With V trimmed by 0 bases and J by 2 bases, 3 bases remained unmatched. The CDR3 has 17 residues. Here the CDR3 DNA reads TGCAGTGCTAGAGATGGGACTAGCGGGAGGAACACAGATACGCAGTATTTT. Protein: CSARDGTSGRNTDTQYF.

The V call is TRBV7-8, the J call TRBJ1-1; possibly TRBD1 for D (5 bases). Germline V lookup: CDR1 SGHVS, CDR2 FQNEAQ. Trimming left V 3 bases short and J 0 bases short, with 17 bases between. This CDR3 has 17 residues. The CDR3 spells CASSLGFRGALNTEAFF. The CDR3 nucleotides are TGTGCCAGCAGCTTGGGGTTTCGTGGGGCCTTGAACACTGAAGCTTTCTTT.